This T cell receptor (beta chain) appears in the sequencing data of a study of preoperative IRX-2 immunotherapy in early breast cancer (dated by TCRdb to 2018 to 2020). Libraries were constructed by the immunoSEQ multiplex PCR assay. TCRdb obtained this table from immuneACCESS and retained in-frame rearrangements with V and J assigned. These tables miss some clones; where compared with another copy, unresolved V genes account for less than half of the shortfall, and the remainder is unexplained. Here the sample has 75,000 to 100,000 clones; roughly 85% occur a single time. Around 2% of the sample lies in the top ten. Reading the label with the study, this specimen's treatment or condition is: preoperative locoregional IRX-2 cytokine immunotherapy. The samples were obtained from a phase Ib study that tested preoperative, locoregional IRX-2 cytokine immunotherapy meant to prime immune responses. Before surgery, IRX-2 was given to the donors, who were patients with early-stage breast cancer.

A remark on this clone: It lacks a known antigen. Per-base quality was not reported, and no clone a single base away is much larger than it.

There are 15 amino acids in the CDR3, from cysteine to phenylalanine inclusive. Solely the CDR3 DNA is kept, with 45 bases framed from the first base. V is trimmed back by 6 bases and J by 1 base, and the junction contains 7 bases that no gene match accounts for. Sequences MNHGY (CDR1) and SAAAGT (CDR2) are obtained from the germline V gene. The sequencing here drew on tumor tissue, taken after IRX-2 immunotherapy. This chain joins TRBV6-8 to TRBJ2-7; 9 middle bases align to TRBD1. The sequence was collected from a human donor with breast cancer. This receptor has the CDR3 CASSQTDRGSYEQYF. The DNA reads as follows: TGTGCCAGCAGCCAAACGGACAGGGGTTCCTACGAGCAGTACTTC.